This T cell receptor (beta chain) was captured in a study of cytomegalovirus exposure and HLA in healthy donors. Study-wide points: No immune exposure information besides CMV serostatus was available. Across HLA loci, a later analysis found differing TCR association rates, with DRB1 most and HLA-C fewest. In a later analysis, a missense DCLRE1C variant was linked to TCR beta V- and J-gene trimming.

The primer mix had 60 Vbeta and 13 Jbeta primers. Clones were sequenced by immunoSEQ multiplex PCR, and TCRdb holds only the in-frame ones, with some missing. The top ten hold 6.5% to 9% of the sample, which has about 140,000 clones, 65% to 85% seen once. About this clone: Its antigen is currently unknown.

The clonotype comes from a man aged 25-45 years in good health and CMV-seronegative. Source material: PBMCs.

The CDR3 loop is CASSQDVGLAGREQYF. The CDR3 coding sequence is TGTGCCAGCAGCCAAGATGTCGGACTAGCGGGGAGGGAGCAGTACTTC. The chain has TRBV4-2 and TRBJ2-7; 12 bases align to TRBD2. J was trimmed by 7 bases and V by 0 bases; bases with no gene match: 7. Germline CDR1 reads LGHNA; CDR2 reads YNFKEQ. This CDR3 has 16 residues.